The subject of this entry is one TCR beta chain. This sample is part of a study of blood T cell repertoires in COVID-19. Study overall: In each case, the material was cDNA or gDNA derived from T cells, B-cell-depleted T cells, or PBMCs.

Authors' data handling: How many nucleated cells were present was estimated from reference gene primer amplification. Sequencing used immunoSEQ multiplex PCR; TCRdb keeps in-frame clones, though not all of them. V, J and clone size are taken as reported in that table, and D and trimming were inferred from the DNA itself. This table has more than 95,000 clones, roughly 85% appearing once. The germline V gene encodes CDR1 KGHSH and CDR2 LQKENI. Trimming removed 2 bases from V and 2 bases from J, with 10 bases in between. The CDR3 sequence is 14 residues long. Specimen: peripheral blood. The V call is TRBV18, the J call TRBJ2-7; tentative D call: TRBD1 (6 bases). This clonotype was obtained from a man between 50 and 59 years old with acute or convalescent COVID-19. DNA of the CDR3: TGTGCCAGCTCACCATCGGGACATCCCTACGAGCAGTACTTC. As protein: CASSPSGHPYEQYF.